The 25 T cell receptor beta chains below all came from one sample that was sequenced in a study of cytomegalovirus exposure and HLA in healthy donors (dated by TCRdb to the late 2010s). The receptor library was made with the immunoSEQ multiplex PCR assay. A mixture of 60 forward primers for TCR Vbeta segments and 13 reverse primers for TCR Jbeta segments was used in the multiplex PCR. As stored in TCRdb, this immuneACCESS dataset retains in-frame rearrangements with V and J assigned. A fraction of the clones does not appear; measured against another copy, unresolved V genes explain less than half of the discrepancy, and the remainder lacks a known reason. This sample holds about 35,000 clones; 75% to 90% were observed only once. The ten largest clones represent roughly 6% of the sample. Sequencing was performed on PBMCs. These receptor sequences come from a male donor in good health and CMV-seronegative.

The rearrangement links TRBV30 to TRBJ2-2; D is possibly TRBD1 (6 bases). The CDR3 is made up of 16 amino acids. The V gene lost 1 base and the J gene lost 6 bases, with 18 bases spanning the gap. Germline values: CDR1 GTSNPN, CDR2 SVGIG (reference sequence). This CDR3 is CAWSDGSRGIPGELFF. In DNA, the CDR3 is TGTGCCTGGAGTGACGGATCGAGGGGGATTCCCGGGGAGCTGTTTTTT.

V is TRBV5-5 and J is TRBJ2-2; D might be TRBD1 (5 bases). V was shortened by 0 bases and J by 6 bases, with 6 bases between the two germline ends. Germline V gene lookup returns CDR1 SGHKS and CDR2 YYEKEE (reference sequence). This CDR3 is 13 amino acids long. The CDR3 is CASSLGTPGELFF. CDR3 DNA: TGTGCCAGCAGCTTGGGGACACCCGGGGAGCTGTTTTTT.

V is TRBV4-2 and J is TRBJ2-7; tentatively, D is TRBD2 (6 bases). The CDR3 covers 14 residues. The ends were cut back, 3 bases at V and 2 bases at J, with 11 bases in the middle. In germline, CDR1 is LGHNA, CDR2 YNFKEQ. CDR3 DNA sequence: TGTGCCAGCAGCCACCCGGAGGGTACCTACGAGCAGTACTTC. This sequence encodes CASSHPEGTYEQYF.

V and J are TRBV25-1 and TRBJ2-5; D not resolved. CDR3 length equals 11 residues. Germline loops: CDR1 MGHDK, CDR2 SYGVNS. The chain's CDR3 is CATVGEETQYF. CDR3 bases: TGTGCGACTGTCGGCGAAGAGACCCAGTACTTC. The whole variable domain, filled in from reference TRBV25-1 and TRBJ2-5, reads EADIYQTPRYLVIGTGKKITLECSQTMGHDKMYWYQQDPGMELHLIHYSYGVNSTEKGDLSSESTVSRIRTEHFPLTLESARPSHTSQYLCATVGEETQYFGPGTRLLVL.

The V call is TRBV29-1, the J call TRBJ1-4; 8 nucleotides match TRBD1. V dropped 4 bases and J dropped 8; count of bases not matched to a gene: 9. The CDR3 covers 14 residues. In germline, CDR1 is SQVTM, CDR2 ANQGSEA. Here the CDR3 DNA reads TGCAGCGTTGGTACCGGGACAGGCGGAGAAAAACTGTTTTTT. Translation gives CSVGTGTGGEKLFF.

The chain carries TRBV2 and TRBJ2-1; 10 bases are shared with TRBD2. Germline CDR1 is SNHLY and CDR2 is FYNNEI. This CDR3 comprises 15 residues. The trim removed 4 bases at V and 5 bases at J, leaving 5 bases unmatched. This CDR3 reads CASSGTSGKDNEQFF. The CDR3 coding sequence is TGTGCCAGCAGTGGGACTAGCGGAAAAGACAATGAGCAGTTCTTC.

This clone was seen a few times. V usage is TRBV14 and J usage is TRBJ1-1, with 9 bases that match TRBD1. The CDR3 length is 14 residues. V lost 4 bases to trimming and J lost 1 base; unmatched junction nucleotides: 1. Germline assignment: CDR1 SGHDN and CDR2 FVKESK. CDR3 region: CASSPGQGNTEAFF. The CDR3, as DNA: TGTGCCAGCAGCCCGGGACAGGGGAACACTGAAGCTTTCTTT.

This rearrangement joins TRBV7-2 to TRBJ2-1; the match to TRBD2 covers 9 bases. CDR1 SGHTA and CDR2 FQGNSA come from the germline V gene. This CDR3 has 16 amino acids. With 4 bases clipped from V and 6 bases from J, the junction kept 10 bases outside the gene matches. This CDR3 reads CASSSPGLAIGNEQFF. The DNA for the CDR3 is TGTGCCAGCAGCTCGCCGGGACTAGCTATAGGCAATGAGCAGTTCTTC.

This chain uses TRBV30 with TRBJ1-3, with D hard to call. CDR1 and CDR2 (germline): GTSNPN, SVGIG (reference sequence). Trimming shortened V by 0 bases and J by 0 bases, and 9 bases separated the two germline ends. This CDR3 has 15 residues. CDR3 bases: TGTGCCTGGAGTGTACTTGTAAGCTCTGGAAACACCATATATTTT. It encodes CAWSVLVSSGNTIYF.

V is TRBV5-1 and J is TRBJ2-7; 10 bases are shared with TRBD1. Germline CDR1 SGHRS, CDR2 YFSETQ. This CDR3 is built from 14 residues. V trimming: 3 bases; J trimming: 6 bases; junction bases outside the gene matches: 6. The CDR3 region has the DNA TGCGCCAGCAGCTCTGGACAGGGGGGAAGCGAGCAGTACTTC. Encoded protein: CASSSGQGGSEQYF.

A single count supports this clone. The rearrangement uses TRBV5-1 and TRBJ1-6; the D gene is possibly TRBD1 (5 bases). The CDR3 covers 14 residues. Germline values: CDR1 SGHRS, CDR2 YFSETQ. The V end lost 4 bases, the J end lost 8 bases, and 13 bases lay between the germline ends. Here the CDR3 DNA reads TGCGCCAGCAGCCCCAGGGAGGGTGATTCACCCCTCCACTTT. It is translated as CASSPREGDSPLHF.

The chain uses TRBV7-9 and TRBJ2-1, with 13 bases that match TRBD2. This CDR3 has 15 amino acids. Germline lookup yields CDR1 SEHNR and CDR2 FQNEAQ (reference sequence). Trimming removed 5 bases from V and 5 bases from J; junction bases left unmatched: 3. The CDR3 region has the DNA TGTGCCAGCAGCGCTGGACTAGCGGGAGACAATGAGCAGTTCTTC. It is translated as CASSAGLAGDNEQFF.

The CDR3 protein is CASSFGLGATNEKLFF. CDR3 DNA sequence: TGTGCCAGCAGCTTCGGGCTAGGGGCAACTAATGAAAAACTGTTTTTT. The chain recombines TRBV14 with TRBJ1-4, with D maybe TRBD1 (5 bases). V lost 5 bases and J lost 0, with 13 bases in between. This CDR3 region has 16 residues. Germline loops: CDR1 SGHDN, CDR2 FVKESK.

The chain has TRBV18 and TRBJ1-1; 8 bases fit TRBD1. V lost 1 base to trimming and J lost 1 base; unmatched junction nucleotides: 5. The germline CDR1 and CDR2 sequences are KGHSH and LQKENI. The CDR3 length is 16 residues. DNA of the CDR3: TGTGCCAGCTCACCACAAAGGGGACAGGAGAACACTGAAGCTTTCTTT. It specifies CASSPQRGQENTEAFF.

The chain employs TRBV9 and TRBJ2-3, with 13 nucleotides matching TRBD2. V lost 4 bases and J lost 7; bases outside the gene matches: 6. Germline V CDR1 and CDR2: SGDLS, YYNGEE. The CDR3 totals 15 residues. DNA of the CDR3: TGTGCCAGCAGCCAACTAGCGGGGGGGCCAAATACGCAGTATTTT. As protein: CASSQLAGGPNTQYF.

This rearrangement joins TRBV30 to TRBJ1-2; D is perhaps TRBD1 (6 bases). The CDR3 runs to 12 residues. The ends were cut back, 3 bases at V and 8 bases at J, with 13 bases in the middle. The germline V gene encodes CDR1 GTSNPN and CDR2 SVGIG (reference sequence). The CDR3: CAWSLDSDGYTF. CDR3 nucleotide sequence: TGTGCCTGGAGCCTGGACAGCGACGGCTACACCTTC.

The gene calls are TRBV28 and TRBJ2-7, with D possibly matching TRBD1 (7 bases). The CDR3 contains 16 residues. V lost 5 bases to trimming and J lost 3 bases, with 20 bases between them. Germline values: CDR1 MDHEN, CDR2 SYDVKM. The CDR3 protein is CASSISGGRRGYEQYF. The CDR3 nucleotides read TGTGCCAGCAGTATCTCAGGGGGGCGAAGAGGCTACGAGCAGTACTTC.

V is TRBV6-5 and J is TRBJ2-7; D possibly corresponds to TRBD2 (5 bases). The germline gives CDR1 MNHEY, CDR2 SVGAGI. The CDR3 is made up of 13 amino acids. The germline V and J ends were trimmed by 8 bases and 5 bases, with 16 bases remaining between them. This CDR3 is CASRWPSNNEQYF. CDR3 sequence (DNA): TGTGCCAGCCGATGGCCTAGCAACAACGAGCAGTACTTC.

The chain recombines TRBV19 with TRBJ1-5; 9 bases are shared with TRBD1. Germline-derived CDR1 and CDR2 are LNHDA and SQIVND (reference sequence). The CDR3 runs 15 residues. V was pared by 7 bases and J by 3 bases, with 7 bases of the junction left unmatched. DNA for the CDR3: TGTGCCAGTACCCAGACAGGGGGACCCAATCAGCCCCAGCATTTT. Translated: CASTQTGGPNQPQHF. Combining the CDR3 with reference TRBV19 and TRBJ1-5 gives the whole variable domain DGGITQSPKYLFRKEGQNVTLSCEQNLNHDAMYWYRQDPGQGLRLIYYSQIVNDFQKGDIAEGYSVSREKKESFPLTVTSAQKNPTAFYLCASTQTGGPNQPQHFGDGTRLSIL.

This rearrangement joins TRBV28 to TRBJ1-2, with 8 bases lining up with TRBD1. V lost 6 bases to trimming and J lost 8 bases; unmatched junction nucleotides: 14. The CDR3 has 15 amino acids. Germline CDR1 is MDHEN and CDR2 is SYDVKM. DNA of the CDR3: TGTGCCAGCAGATCTCAGACAGGGGACGCGAGCGGCTACACCTTC. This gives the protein CASRSQTGDASGYTF.

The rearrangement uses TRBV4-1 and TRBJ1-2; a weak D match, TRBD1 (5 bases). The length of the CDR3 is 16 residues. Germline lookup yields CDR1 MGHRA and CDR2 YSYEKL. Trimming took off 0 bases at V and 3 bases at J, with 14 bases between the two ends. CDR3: CASSQESGRVHYGYTF. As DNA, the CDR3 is TGCGCCAGCAGCCAAGAGTCGGGCAGGGTGCACTATGGCTACACCTTC.

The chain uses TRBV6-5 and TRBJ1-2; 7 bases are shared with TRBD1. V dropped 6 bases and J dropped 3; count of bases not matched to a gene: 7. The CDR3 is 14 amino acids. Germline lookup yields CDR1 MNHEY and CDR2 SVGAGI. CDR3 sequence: CASSPTGADYGYTF. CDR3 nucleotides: TGTGCCAGCAGCCCAACAGGGGCTGACTATGGCTACACCTTC.

CDR3 DNA sequence: TGTGCCAGCAGCTTGTTCAGGGGCAGTATGGGCTACACCTTC. Its protein is CASSLFRGSMGYTF. The chain links TRBV5-4 to TRBJ1-2; D perhaps matches TRBD1 (6 bases). V lost 1 base to trimming and J lost 8 bases, with 15 bases between them. The CDR3 loop spans 14 amino acids. The germline V gene has CDR1 SGHNT and CDR2 YYREEE (reference sequence).

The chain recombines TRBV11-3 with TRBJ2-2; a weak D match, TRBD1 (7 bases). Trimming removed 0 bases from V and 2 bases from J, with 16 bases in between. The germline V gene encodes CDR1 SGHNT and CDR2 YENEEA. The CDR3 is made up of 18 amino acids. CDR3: CASSLDQGGTANTGELFF. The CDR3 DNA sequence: TGTGCCAGCAGCTTAGATCAAGGGGGGACAGCCAACACCGGGGAGCTGTTTTTT.

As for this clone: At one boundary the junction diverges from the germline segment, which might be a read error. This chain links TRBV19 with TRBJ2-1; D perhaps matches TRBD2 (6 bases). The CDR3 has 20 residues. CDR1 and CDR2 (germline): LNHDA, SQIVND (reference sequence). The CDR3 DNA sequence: TGTGCCAGTAGCATAGACCAATACCGGGACTGGAGAAGCTCCTACAATGAGCAGTTCTTC. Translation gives CASSIDQYRDWRSSYNEQFF. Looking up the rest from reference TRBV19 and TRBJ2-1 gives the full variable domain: DGGITQSPKYLFRKEGQNVTLSCEQNLNHDAMYWYRQDPGQGLRLIYYSQIVNDFQKGDIAEGYSVSREKKESFPLTVTSAQKNPTAFYLCASSIDQYRDWRSSYNEQFFGPGTRLTVL.